This entry is about one T cell receptor beta chain. Germline V lookup: CDR1 MGHRA, CDR2 YSYEKL. The CDR3 length is 16 residues. V was clipped by 2 bases and J by 4 bases, with 15 bases between them. This sample was taken from a study of blood T cell repertoires in COVID-19. In the study overall: Samples representing acute and convalescent COVID-19 were sourced from the United States, Italy and Spain. PBMCs, B-cell-depleted T cells, or T cells provided the cDNA or gDNA that made up the material.

Profiling relied on immunoSEQ multiplex PCR, and the TCRdb table lists in-frame clones only, not all of them. The table records about 170,000 clones, 85% to 90% of them present only once. The chain employs TRBV4-1 and TRBJ2-1; weak D call: TRBD2 (6 bases). The sequencing input was peripheral blood. The sequence was collected from a woman older than 75 in a cohort sampled during active or convalescent COVID-19. In nucleotides, the CDR3 is TGCGCCAGCAGCCAACTATCCGGGAGAATGTACAATGAGCAGTTCTTC. This gives the protein CASSQLSGRMYNEQFF.